These 12 T cell receptor beta chains were all obtained from the same sample, sequenced in a study of CD8 T cells in Susac syndrome. Reverse transcription used about 0.45 to 1 ug RNA and random hexamers. One entry per CDR3 protein, called by TCRdb with MiXCR from the immunoSEQ multiplex PCR reads. The table records around 140,000 distinct CDR3 sequences, around 95% of them present only once. The sample consisted of CD4+ T cells from PBMCs. The receptors come from a human donor with Susac syndrome.

This clonotype showed up just once. The chain couples TRBV20-1 to TRBJ2-5; weak D call: TRBD1 (7 bases). Per the germline V gene, CDR1 is DFQATT and CDR2 is SNEGSKA (reference sequence). This CDR3 has 15 amino acids. V was shortened by 6 bases and J by 1 base, with 18 bases between the two germline ends. In nucleotides, the CDR3 is TGCAGTGCGAGCCGGGGGACAGTAGTCCAAGAGACCCAGTACTTC. It codes for CSASRGTVVQETQYF.

This chain connects TRBV12-3 or TRBV12-4 to TRBJ2-2; D unresolved. The CDR3 is 13 residues long. The V end was cut by 3 bases, the J end by 0 bases, with 2 bases between. The CDR3 sequence: CASSLTNTGELFF. For the CDR3, the DNA is TGTGCCAGCAGTTTGACGAACACCGGGGAGCTGTTTTTT.

The chain joins TRBV20-1 to TRBJ1-4; perhaps TRBD1 as D (6 bases). Trimming cost V 7 bases and J 7 bases, with 13 bases left between them. This CDR3 contains 12 residues. Germline assignment: CDR1 DFQATT and CDR2 SNEGSKA (reference sequence). CDR3 sequence: CSVRGYGEKLFF. CDR3 in DNA: TGCAGTGTCAGGGGCTATGGTGAAAAACTGTTTTTT.

The CDR3 coding sequence is TGTGCCAGCAGTTTACCCGACTCTTGGTCTAAACCCGCCTACGAGCAGTACTTC. It specifies CASSLPDSWSKPAYEQYF. The rearrangement uses TRBV28 and TRBJ2-7; D gene ambiguous. V shed 2 bases and J shed 2 bases, with 22 bases lying between them. The CDR3 covers 18 residues. Germline lookup yields CDR1 MDHEN and CDR2 SYDVKM.

The V and J genes are TRBV5-1 and TRBJ2-4; 9 bases map to TRBD1. The V segment lost 4 bases and the J segment 8 bases; nucleotides outside the gene matches: 10. The germline V gene has CDR1 SGHRS and CDR2 YFSETQ. The CDR3 sequence is 15 residues long. CDR3 sequence: CASSINRGPGDIQYF. The CDR3 bases are TGCGCCAGCAGCATAAACAGGGGGCCGGGGGACATTCAGTACTTC.

The V call is TRBV20-1, the J call TRBJ2-7, with 7 bases fitting TRBD2. After removal of 0 bases from V and 7 bases from J, the junction contained 9 bases not matched to a gene. Germline V gives CDR1 DFQATT, CDR2 SNEGSKA (reference sequence). This CDR3 region has 14 residues. The CDR3 region is CSARDSLAAGEQYF. The CDR3 nucleotides read TGCAGTGCTAGAGATTCTCTAGCGGCGGGAGAGCAGTACTTC.

The table lists this clonotype with a count of one. The CDR3 nucleotides read TGTGCCAGCTCCGGGACAGGGTCCCACTCTGGGGCCAACGTCCTGACTTTC. Amino acid sequence: CASSGTGSHSGANVLTF. The V and J genes are TRBV13 and TRBJ2-6, with 9 bases matching TRBD1. The V and J ends lost 8 bases and 0 bases, in that order; junction bases with no gene match: 8. Germline V gives CDR1 PRHDT, CDR2 FYEKMQ (reference sequence). This CDR3 contains 17 residues.

This rearrangement joins TRBV11-2 to TRBJ2-2; no firm D call. This CDR3 is built from 13 residues. Trimming removed 1 base at V and 6 bases at J, with 6 bases between. Germline assignment: CDR1 SGHAT and CDR2 FQNNGV. The CDR3 sequence: CASSLVGSGELFF. The CDR3 DNA sequence: TGTGCCAGCAGCTTAGTAGGGTCCGGGGAGCTGTTTTTT.

This clonotype has only one observation. V is TRBV5-1 and J is TRBJ1-5; D is undetermined. Looked up from germline, CDR1 is SGHRS and CDR2 is YFSETQ. V lost 4 bases to trimming and J lost 3 bases, with 8 bases between them. This CDR3 spans 13 amino acids. The CDR3 region has the DNA TGCGCCAGCAGCCCGGAGGTCAATCAGCCCCAGCATTTT. This sequence encodes CASSPEVNQPQHF.

The gene calls are TRBV7-9 and TRBJ1-1, with 7 bases identical to TRBD1. This CDR3 spans 15 amino acids. J gave up 0 bases and V 5 bases, and 6 bases lay outside the gene matches. The germline V gene encodes CDR1 SEHNR and CDR2 FQNEAQ (reference sequence). CDR3 in amino acids: CASSERTGLNTEAFF. CDR3 coding DNA: TGTGCCAGCAGCGAAAGGACAGGATTGAACACTGAAGCTTTCTTT.

V is TRBV2 and J is TRBJ1-1, with D uncertain. CDR1 and CDR2 from the germline V gene are SNHLY and FYNNEI. Trimming removed 8 bases at V and 1 base at J, with 5 bases between. This CDR3 has 11 amino acids. CDR3 in DNA: TGTGCCAGCGCGCAGAACACTGAAGCTTTCTTT. It specifies CASAQNTEAFF. The full variable domain, with the rest looked up from reference TRBV2 and TRBJ1-1, is EPEVTQTPSHQVTQMGQEVILRCVPISNHLYFYWYRQILGQKVEFLVSFYNNEISEKSEIFDDQFSVERPDGSNFTLKIRSTKLEDSAMYFCASAQNTEAFFGQGTRLTVV.

The V gene is TRBV27, the J gene TRBJ2-7, with a possible D match to TRBD1 (6 bases). Trimming stripped 2 bases from V and 0 bases from J, with 11 bases between. The CDR3 is 15 residues long. CDR1 and CDR2 from the germline V gene are MNHEY and SMNVEV (reference sequence). The CDR3 nucleotides read TGTGCCAGCAGTTTACAGTGGACAGTCTCCTACGAGCAGTACTTC. Protein product: CASSLQWTVSYEQYF.